What follows describes a single T cell receptor beta chain. Its antigen is unknown. The sample belongs to a study of graft-versus-host responses after intestinal transplantation. Across the whole study: Every recipient underwent anti-thymocyte globulin induction, then tacrolimus and steroids for roughly 3 years.

Trimming left V 0 bases short and J 4 bases short, with 9 bases between. CDR3 size: 14 residues. Germline V CDR1 and CDR2: LNHNV, YYDKDF (reference sequence). Study-wide findings and caveats: Some GvH clones were seen earlier in gut or blood, suggesting intestinal origin.

Measured with immunoSEQ multiplex PCR; TCRdb has only the in-frame clones, and not every one. In the table there are roughly 36,000 clones, less than 90% of which are singletons. The input for sequencing was PBMCs, taken around 1,000 days after transplant. V gene TRBV15 combines with J gene TRBJ2-5; D is undetermined. The TCR comes from a human patient who received an intestinal transplant, so some T cells may come from the graft donor. The CDR3 DNA follows: TGTGCCACCAGCAGAGATTGGAGACTAGAGACCCAGTACTTC. It encodes CATSRDWRLETQYF.